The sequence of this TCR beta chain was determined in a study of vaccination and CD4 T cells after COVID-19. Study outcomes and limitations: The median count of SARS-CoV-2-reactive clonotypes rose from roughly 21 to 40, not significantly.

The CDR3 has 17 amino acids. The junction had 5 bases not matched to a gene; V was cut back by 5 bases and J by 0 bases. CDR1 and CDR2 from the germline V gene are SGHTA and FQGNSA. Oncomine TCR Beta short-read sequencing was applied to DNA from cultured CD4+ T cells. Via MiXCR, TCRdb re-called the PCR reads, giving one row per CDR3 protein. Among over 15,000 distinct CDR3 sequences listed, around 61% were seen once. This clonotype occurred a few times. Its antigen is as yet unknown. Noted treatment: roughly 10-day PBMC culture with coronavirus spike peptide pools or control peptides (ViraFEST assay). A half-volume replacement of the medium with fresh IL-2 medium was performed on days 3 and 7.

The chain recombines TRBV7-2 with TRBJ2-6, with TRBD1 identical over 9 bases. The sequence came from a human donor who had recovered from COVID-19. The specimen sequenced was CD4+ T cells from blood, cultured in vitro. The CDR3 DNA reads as TGTGCCAGCAGCCTCGGACAGGGGAACTCTGGGGCCAACGTCCTGACTTTC. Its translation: CASSLGQGNSGANVLTF.